This TCR beta chain derives from a study of shared clonotypes between healthy human individuals. As concerns this clone: Antigen specificity is unknown.

Study conclusions and caveats: In general, naive subsets displayed greater estimated richness than memory subsets did. Clonotype sharing among donors was thought likely to change with sequencing depth.

V dropped 5 bases and J dropped 5; count of bases not matched to a gene: 6. Germline V gives CDR1 SEHNR, CDR2 FQNEAQ (reference sequence). This CDR3 is built from 15 residues. An even split of each subset's genomic DNA across several immunoSEQ plates was performed. The data were produced by immunoSEQ multiplex PCR, yet TCRdb's version contains in-frame clones alone and is incomplete. This table holds 650,000 to 700,000 clones, around 91% found once. The chain links TRBV7-9 to TRBJ2-5, with 12 bases identical to TRBD2. The TCR comes from a man between 18 and 29 years old in good health. Some clones in this sample may be carry-over from other donors' samples. Material for sequencing was memory CD8+ T cells from PBMCs. Subset denoted: CD45RO+ cells pooled with CCR7-negative TemRA cells. CDR3 bases: TGTGCCAGCAGCCCCCTAGCGGGAGGGACGGAGACCCAGTACTTC. Translating gives CASSPLAGGTETQYF.